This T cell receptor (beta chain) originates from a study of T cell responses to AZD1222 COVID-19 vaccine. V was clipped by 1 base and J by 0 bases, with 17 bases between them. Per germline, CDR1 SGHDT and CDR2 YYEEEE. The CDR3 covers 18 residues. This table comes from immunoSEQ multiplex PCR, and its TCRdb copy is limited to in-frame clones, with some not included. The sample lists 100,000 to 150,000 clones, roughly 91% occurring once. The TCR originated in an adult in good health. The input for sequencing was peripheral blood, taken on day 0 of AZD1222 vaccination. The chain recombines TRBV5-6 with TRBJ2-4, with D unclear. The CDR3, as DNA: TGTGCCAGCAGCTTGTTAACGGAAGAGAGCCTAGCCAAAAACATTCAGTACTTC. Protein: CASSLLTEESLAKNIQYF. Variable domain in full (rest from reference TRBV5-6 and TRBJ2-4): DAGVTQSPTHLIKTRGQQVTLRCSPKSGHDTVSWYQQALGQGPQFIFQYYEEEERQRGNFPDRFSGHQFPNYSSELNVNALLLGDSALYLCASSLLTEESLAKNIQYFGAGTRLSVL.